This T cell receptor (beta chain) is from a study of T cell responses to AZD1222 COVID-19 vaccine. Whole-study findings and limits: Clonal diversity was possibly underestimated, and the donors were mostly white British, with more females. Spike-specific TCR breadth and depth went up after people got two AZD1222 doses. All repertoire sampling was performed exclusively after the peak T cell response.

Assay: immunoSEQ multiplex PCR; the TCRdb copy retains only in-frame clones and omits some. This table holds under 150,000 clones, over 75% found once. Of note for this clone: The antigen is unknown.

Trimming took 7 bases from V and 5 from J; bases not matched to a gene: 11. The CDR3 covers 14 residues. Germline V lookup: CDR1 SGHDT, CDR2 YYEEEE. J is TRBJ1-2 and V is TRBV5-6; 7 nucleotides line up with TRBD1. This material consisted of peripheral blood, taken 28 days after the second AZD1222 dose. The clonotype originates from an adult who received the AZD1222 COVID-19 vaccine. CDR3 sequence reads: CASGYRGTGYGYTF. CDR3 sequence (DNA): TGTGCCAGCGGATACAGGGGTACCGGGTATGGCTACACCTTC. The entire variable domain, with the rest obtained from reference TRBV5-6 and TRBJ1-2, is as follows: DAGVTQSPTHLIKTRGQQVTLRCSPKSGHDTVSWYQQALGQGPQFIFQYYEEEERQRGNFPDRFSGHQFPNYSSELNVNALLLGDSALYLCASGYRGTGYGYTFGSGTRLTVV.